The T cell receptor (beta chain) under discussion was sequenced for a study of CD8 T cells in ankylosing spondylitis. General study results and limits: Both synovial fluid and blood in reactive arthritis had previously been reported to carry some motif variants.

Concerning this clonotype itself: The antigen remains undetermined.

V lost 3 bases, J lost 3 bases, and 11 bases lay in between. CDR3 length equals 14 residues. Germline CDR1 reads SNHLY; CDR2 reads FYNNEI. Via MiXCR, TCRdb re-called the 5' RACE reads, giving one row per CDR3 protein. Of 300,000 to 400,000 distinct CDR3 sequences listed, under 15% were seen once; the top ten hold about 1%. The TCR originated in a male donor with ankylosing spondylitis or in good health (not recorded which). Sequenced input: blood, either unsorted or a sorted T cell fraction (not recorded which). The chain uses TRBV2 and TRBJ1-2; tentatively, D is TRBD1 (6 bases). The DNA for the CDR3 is TGTGCCAGCAGTGACAGGGGATTTGACTATGGCTACACCTTC. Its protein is CASSDRGFDYGYTF. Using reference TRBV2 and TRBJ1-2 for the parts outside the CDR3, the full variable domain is EPEVTQTPSHQVTQMGQEVILRCVPISNHLYFYWYRQILGQKVEFLVSFYNNEISEKSEIFDDQFSVERPDGSNFTLKIRSTKLEDSAMYFCASSDRGFDYGYTFGSGTRLTVV.